This passage covers 8 T cell receptor beta chains from one sample sequenced in a study of control samples from healthy donors and cancer patients (TCRdb year 2020). Receptor libraries were prepared by the immunoSEQ multiplex PCR assay. In TCRdb, the immuneACCESS table is reduced to in-frame sequences with V and J assigned. These tables do not hold every clone; where another copy was compared, an unresolved V gene accounts for under half, and the others remain unexplained. A total of some 140,000 clones appear in this sample, roughly 92% of them only once. The top ten constitute around 11% of the sample. The sample was blood. These receptors originate from a man aged 30-40 years in good health.

This sequence joins TRBV19 and TRBJ1-2; a weak D match, TRBD1 (6 bases). The germline CDR1 and CDR2 sequences are LNHDA and SQIVND (reference sequence). Trimming left V 4 bases short and J 0 bases short, with 12 bases between. There are 15 residues in the CDR3. The CDR3 spells CASSTKTGANYGYTF. CDR3 DNA sequence: TGTGCCAGTAGTACCAAGACAGGAGCTAACTATGGCTACACCTTC.

The chain has TRBV3-1 (or the pseudogene TRBV3-2) and TRBJ1-3; D call uncertain. Trimming took 3 bases from V and 4 from J, leaving 4 bases between them. The CDR3 extends over 12 amino acids. Per the germline V gene, CDR1 is LGHDT and CDR2 is YNNKEL (reference sequence). The DNA of the CDR3 is TGTGCCAGCAGCCAGGGGGGAAACACCATATATTTT. It codes for CASSQGGNTIYF.

This clone was found once. The chain joins TRBV7-3 to TRBJ2-1; 9 bases agree with TRBD2. Germline CDR1 is SGHTA and CDR2 is FQGTGA. The CDR3 spans 15 residues. The J segment lost 5 bases and the V segment lost 1 base, leaving 3 bases of the junction unmatched. The CDR3 DNA follows: TGTGCCAGCAGCTTAATAGCTAGCGGGAACAATGAGCAGTTCTTC. It encodes CASSLIASGNNEQFF.

As for this clone: The junction and the germline gene differ at one end; a read error may be behind it. This sample includes further DNA sequences coding for the same CDR3. J is TRBJ2-7 and V is TRBV4-1; possibly TRBD1 or TRBD2 for D (5 bases each). Germline V gives CDR1 MGHRA, CDR2 YSYEKL. The CDR3 sequence is 14 residues long. Written as DNA, the CDR3 is TGCGCTAGCAGCCAAACGGGACCGTCGGGCGAGCAGTACTTC. Amino acids: CASSQTGPSGEQYF.

The chain has TRBV23-1 and TRBJ2-1, with 7 bases identical to TRBD1. TRBV23-1 is an ORF; its function is uncertain. Losses at the gene ends were 0 bases for V and 8 bases for J; bases not matched to a gene: 13. The CDR3 is 17 residues long. In DNA, the CDR3 is TGCGCCAGCAGTCAATCGAGTTTACGTAAGGGGGCCCATGAGCAGTTCTTC. Residues: CASSQSSLRKGAHEQFF.

This clone was observed a handful of times. The gene calls are TRBV7-3 and TRBJ2-3, with D perhaps matching TRBD2 (6 bases). CDR3 length: 13 residues. The V end was cut by 5 bases, the J end by 11 bases, with 17 bases between. CDR1 and CDR2 (germline): SGHTA, FQGTGA. The CDR3 loop reads CASSLGLYGRQYF. In nucleotides, the CDR3 is TGTGCCAGCAGCCTAGGACTATACGGGAGGCAGTATTTT.

The chain carries TRBV18 and TRBJ1-1, with D possibly matching TRBD1 (6 bases). Germline CDR1 KGHSH, CDR2 LQKENI. Trimming shortened V by 6 bases and J by 1 base, and 9 bases separated the two germline ends. This CDR3 has 13 amino acids. CDR3: CASSATGNTEAFF. In nucleotides, the CDR3 is TGTGCCAGCTCCGCGACAGGGAACACTGAAGCTTTCTTT.

The rearrangement joins TRBV7-9 to TRBJ2-2, with 7 bases matching TRBD1. J was trimmed by 3 bases and V by 5 bases; bases with no gene match: 6. In germline, CDR1 is SEHNR, CDR2 FQNEAQ (reference sequence). CDR3 size: 15 residues. The CDR3 DNA reads as TGTGCCAGCAGCACGCGACAGGGCTACACCGGGGAGCTGTTTTTT. As protein: CASSTRQGYTGELFF.